This T cell receptor beta chain derives from a study of a mutant IDH1 vaccine in newly diagnosed glioma. Study information: Eight vaccine doses were administered to patients at weeks 1, 3, 5, 7, 11, 15, 19 and 23. Vaccine administration was initiated 4-6 weeks following radiotherapy alone, or with temozolomide cycles. Findings and limits, study-wide: Among top peripheral T cell clonotypes, changes seemed unrelated to pseudoprogression.

Looked up from germline, CDR1 is LNHNV and CDR2 is YYDKDF (reference sequence). The CDR3 runs 13 residues. V lost 5 bases and J 5 bases, leaving 9 bases between the germline ends. TCRdb's table, derived via immunoSEQ multiplex PCR, lists solely in-frame clones and lacks some. Among roughly 61,000 clones listed, 75% to 85% were seen once. Regarding this clone: What it recognizes is unknown.

Time point: week 11, during vaccination. Doses comprised 300 ug of mutant IDH1 20-mer peptide each, plus topical imiquimod. The TCR comes from a man aged 50-59 years with glioma. Source: PBMCs, taken from a glioma patient whose treatment included an IDH1 peptide vaccine. The V and J genes are TRBV15 and TRBJ2-2; either TRBD1 or TRBD2 may supply D (6 bases each). CDR3 bases: TGTGCCACCAGCGGGGGGCGGACCGGGGAGCTGTTTTTT. As protein: CATSGGRTGELFF. Variable domain in full (rest from reference TRBV15 and TRBJ2-2): DAMVIQNPRYQVTQFGKPVTLSCSQTLNHNVMYWYQQKSSQAPKLLFHYYDKDFNNEADTPDNFQSRRPNTSFCFLDIRSPGLGDTAMYLCATSGGRTGELFFGEGSRLTVL.